These T cell receptor beta chains were read from a single sample in a study of cytomegalovirus exposure and HLA in healthy donors. This table comes from immunoSEQ multiplex PCR, and its TCRdb copy is limited to in-frame clones, with some not included. The sample includes about 130,000 clones, over 50% of them seen just once. Sequenced: PBMCs. These receptors were obtained from a human donor in good health. The CDR3 runs from the conserved cysteine through the conserved F or W. D genes are given only for firm matches. Clone size is shown for a subset of rows, as once, few, many or a class of expanded clone.

clone size: NA; J gene: TRBJ2-3; D gene: TRBD1; V gene: TRBV28; CDR3 DNA: TGTGCCAGCAGTTCAGCCGGGACAGGGGGTTTGAATACGCAGTATTTT; CDR3 protein: CASSSAGTGGLNTQYF
clone size: NA; J gene: TRBJ2-5; D gene: NA; V gene: TRBV7-6; CDR3 DNA: TGTGCCGGTGAGAGGACAGACCAAGAGACCCAGTACTTC; CDR3 protein: CAGERTDQETQYF
clone size: NA; J gene: TRBJ2-3; D gene: TRBD1; V gene: TRBV28; CDR3 DNA: TGTGCCAGCAGTTCGGACAGGAGCACAGATACGCAGTATTTT; CDR3 protein: CASSSDRSTDTQYF
clone size: NA; J gene: TRBJ1-1; D gene: TRBD1; V gene: TRBV11-1; CDR3 DNA: TGTGCCAGCAGCCCCCGGGACAGCCATCACACTGAAGCTTTCTTT; CDR3 protein: CASSPRDSHHTEAFF
clone size: few; J gene: TRBJ1-2; D gene: NA; V gene: TRBV2; CDR3 DNA: TGTGCCAGCAGTTTCGGACAGCACTTCTATGGCTACACCTTC; CDR3 protein: CASSFGQHFYGYTF
clone size: few; J gene: TRBJ2-3; D gene: TRBD1; V gene: TRBV27; CDR3 DNA: TGTGCCAGCAGTTTGTCGCAGGGGGCTTTCACAGATACGCAGTATTTT; CDR3 protein: CASSLSQGAFTDTQYF
clone size: NA; J gene: TRBJ1-1; D gene: NA; V gene: TRBV4-3; CDR3 DNA: TGCGCCAGCAGCCAAGATCTAGGGGTGGTGGAAGCTTTCTTT; CDR3 protein: CASSQDLGVVEAFF
clone size: NA; J gene: TRBJ1-6; D gene: NA; V gene: TRBV5-6; CDR3 DNA: TGTGCCAGCAGCCCCCGACTACAGGGTATCGGTTATAATTCACCCCTCCACTTT; CDR3 protein: CASSPRLQGIGYNSPLHF
clone size: NA; J gene: TRBJ2-1; D gene: TRBD2; V gene: TRBV6-1; CDR3 DNA: TGTGCCAGCAGTGAGGCGGGAGCGTCCTACAATGAGCAGTTCTTC; CDR3 protein: CASSEAGASYNEQFF
clone size: few; J gene: TRBJ1-1; D gene: NA; V gene: TRBV28; CDR3 DNA: TGTGCCAGCAGTATCAGGGTGAACACTGAAGCTTTCTTT; CDR3 protein: CASSIRVNTEAFF
clone size: NA; J gene: TRBJ1-2; D gene: TRBD1; V gene: TRBV11-2; CDR3 DNA: TGTGCCAGCAGCCCCCGGACAGGGGGGGCCAACTATGGCTACACCTTC; CDR3 protein: CASSPRTGGANYGYTF
clone size: NA; J gene: TRBJ1-4; D gene: NA; V gene: TRBV5-1; CDR3 DNA: TGCGCCAGCAGCTTTATCGGGGTTCCGGGTGAAAAACTGTTTTTT; CDR3 protein: CASSFIGVPGEKLFF
clone size: NA; J gene: TRBJ2-1; D gene: TRBD2; V gene: TRBV5-1; CDR3 DNA: TGCGCCAGCAGCTTTCTAGCGGGGGGGAATGAGCAGTTCTTC; CDR3 protein: CASSFLAGGNEQFF
clone size: few; J gene: TRBJ2-7; D gene: NA; V gene: TRBV7-9; CDR3 DNA: TGTGCCAGCAGCAGGCTAGGCGGTTCCTACGAGCAGTACTTC; CDR3 protein: CASSRLGGSYEQYF
clone size: NA; J gene: TRBJ1-4; D gene: TRBD1; V gene: TRBV11-2; CDR3 DNA: TGTGCCAGCAGCTCAATTATTCACAGGGGGTCGGATGAAAAACTGTTTTTT; CDR3 protein: CASSSIIHRGSDEKLFF
clone size: few; J gene: TRBJ2-7; D gene: TRBD2; V gene: TRBV4-1; CDR3 DNA: TGCGCCAGCAGCCAAGCGACCCGGGCTAGCGGGACCTACGAGCAGTACTTC; CDR3 protein: CASSQATRASGTYEQYF
clone size: NA; J gene: TRBJ1-5; D gene: NA; V gene: TRBV5-1; CDR3 DNA: TGCGCCAGCAGCATGGACACAAATCAGCCCCAGCATTTT; CDR3 protein: CASSMDTNQPQHF
clone size: NA; J gene: TRBJ2-7; D gene: NA; V gene: TRBV5-1; CDR3 DNA: TGCGCCAGCAGCTTGGCCTATAGCGGAACGACCTACGAGCAGTACTTC; CDR3 protein: CASSLAYSGTTYEQYF
clone size: few; J gene: TRBJ2-7; D gene: TRBD2; V gene: TRBV7-2; CDR3 DNA: TGTGCCAGCAGCTTACCTAGCGGGAGTTACGAGCAGTACTTC; CDR3 protein: CASSLPSGSYEQYF
clone size: few; J gene: TRBJ2-6; D gene: NA; V gene: TRBV28; CDR3 DNA: TGTGCCAGCACGGCGGTACGCACCGGGGCCAACGTCCTGACTTTC; CDR3 protein: CASTAVRTGANVLTF
clone size: few; J gene: TRBJ1-4; D gene: NA; V gene: TRBV5-4; CDR3 DNA: TGTGCCAGCAGCTTGGTCAGCCAGGCCCACGGTGAAAAACTGTTTTTT; CDR3 protein: CASSLVSQAHGEKLFF
clone size: NA; J gene: TRBJ2-3; D gene: NA; V gene: TRBV5-6; CDR3 DNA: TGTGCCAGCAGCTTGGGACAGGGGCTAGCGGCTAGCACAGATACGCAGTATTTT; CDR3 protein: CASSLGQGLAASTDTQYF
clone size: NA; J gene: TRBJ2-6; D gene: NA; V gene: TRBV2; CDR3 DNA: TGTGCCAGCAGTGAATTCAGGGCCTCCTCTGGGGCCAACGTCCTGACTTTC; CDR3 protein: CASSEFRASSGANVLTF
clone size: few; J gene: TRBJ2-2; D gene: TRBD2; V gene: TRBV9; CDR3 DNA: TGTGCCAGCAGCGTGGGACTAGCGGGACCTACTTTCACCGGGGAGCTGTTTTTT; CDR3 protein: CASSVGLAGPTFTGELFF
clone size: few; J gene: TRBJ2-7; D gene: TRBD2; V gene: TRBV13; CDR3 DNA: TGTGCCAGCAGCTCGGGACTAGCGGGAGGTTTCAACGAGCAGTACTTC; CDR3 protein: CASSSGLAGGFNEQYF
clone size: NA; J gene: TRBJ2-2; D gene: NA; V gene: TRBV7-3; CDR3 DNA: TGTGCCAGCAGTACCCCAGGGGACACCGGGGAGCTGTTTTTT; CDR3 protein: CASSTPGDTGELFF
clone size: few; J gene: TRBJ1-5; D gene: NA; V gene: TRBV4-3; CDR3 DNA: TGCGCCAGCAGCCAAGAAGCCGAGTGGGCTCAGCCCCAGCATTTT; CDR3 protein: CASSQEAEWAQPQHF
clone size: few; J gene: TRBJ2-2; D gene: TRBD2; V gene: TRBV2; CDR3 DNA: TGTGCCAGCAGGCGGGGGGCGGGCACCGGGGAGCTGTTTTTT; CDR3 protein: CASRRGAGTGELFF
clone size: NA; J gene: TRBJ2-1; D gene: TRBD2; V gene: TRBV9; CDR3 DNA: TGTGCCAGCAGCGCAGTGCTAGCGGGAGGGGTGGATGAGCAGTTCTTC; CDR3 protein: CASSAVLAGGVDEQFF
clone size: NA; J gene: TRBJ1-1; D gene: TRBD1; V gene: TRBV28; CDR3 DNA: TGTGCCAGCAGGACCTTCAGGGGGAAAGGCACTGAAGCTTTCTTT; CDR3 protein: CASRTFRGKGTEAFF
clone size: NA; J gene: TRBJ2-3; D gene: NA; V gene: TRBV7-9; CDR3 DNA: TGTGCCAGCAGCCCTTATGTGGGGGGGGCAGGAGATACGCAGTATTTT; CDR3 protein: CASSPYVGGAGDTQYF
clone size: NA; J gene: TRBJ2-1; D gene: TRBD2; V gene: TRBV19; CDR3 DNA: TGTGCCAGTAGTACAAGCGGGGCCTACAATGAGCAGTTCTTC; CDR3 protein: CASSTSGAYNEQFF
clone size: few; J gene: TRBJ1-1; D gene: TRBD1; V gene: TRBV19; CDR3 DNA: TGTGCCAGTAGACAGGGGCCCTTGAACACTGAAGCTTTCTTT; CDR3 protein: CASRQGPLNTEAFF
clone size: once; J gene: TRBJ1-2; D gene: TRBD1; V gene: TRBV2; CDR3 DNA: TGTGCCAGCAGTAGTGTCCGGGACAGGGGCGCCTATGGCTACACCTTC; CDR3 protein: CASSSVRDRGAYGYTF
clone size: NA; J gene: TRBJ1-1; D gene: TRBD1; V gene: TRBV5-5; CDR3 DNA: TGTGCCAGCAGGAGGGGACAGGAGAACACTGAAGCTTTCTTT; CDR3 protein: CASRRGQENTEAFF
clone size: NA; J gene: TRBJ1-4; D gene: NA; V gene: TRBV4-3; CDR3 DNA: TGCGCCAGCAGCCAAGATCAGGGGCGGGAAAAACTGTTTTTT; CDR3 protein: CASSQDQGREKLFF
clone size: NA; J gene: TRBJ1-5; D gene: NA; V gene: TRBV28; CDR3 DNA: TGTGCCAGCAGTTTCGGTCGTTGGGGCAGGGAAAATCAGCCCCAGCATTTT; CDR3 protein: CASSFGRWGRENQPQHF
clone size: NA; J gene: TRBJ2-7; D gene: TRBD2; V gene: TRBV4-1; CDR3 DNA: TGCGCCAGCAGCTTGAGCGGACTAGCGGGCTACGAGCAGTACTTC; CDR3 protein: CASSLSGLAGYEQYF
clone size: NA; J gene: TRBJ2-3; D gene: TRBD2; V gene: TRBV7-2; CDR3 DNA: TGTGCCAGCAGCCGTTACGCGACTAGCAATGGGGGCACAGATACGCAGTATTTT; CDR3 protein: CASSRYATSNGGTDTQYF
clone size: NA; J gene: TRBJ2-1; D gene: TRBD2; V gene: TRBV29-1; CDR3 DNA: TGCAGCGTTCGGACTAGCGGGCTTTACAATGAGCAGTTCTTC; CDR3 protein: CSVRTSGLYNEQFF
clone size: once; J gene: TRBJ2-4; D gene: NA; V gene: TRBV2; CDR3 DNA: TGTGCCAGCTGGGGGAACCGGGACTTTATAGCCAAAAACATTCAGTACTTC; CDR3 protein: CASWGNRDFIAKNIQYF
clone size: NA; J gene: TRBJ2-7; D gene: TRBD2; V gene: TRBV7-2; CDR3 DNA: TGTGCCAGCAGCAACAGACCGGGACTAGCGGGAGGCGAGCAGTACTTC; CDR3 protein: CASSNRPGLAGGEQYF
clone size: NA; J gene: TRBJ2-5; D gene: NA; V gene: TRBV5-6; CDR3 DNA: TGTGCCAGCAGCTTGGAAGTCAGAGAGACCCAGTACTTC; CDR3 protein: CASSLEVRETQYF
clone size: NA; J gene: TRBJ2-7; D gene: TRBD2; V gene: TRBV5-4; CDR3 DNA: TGTGCCAGCAGCTTGGCGGGACTAGTAGACGAGCAGTACTTC; CDR3 protein: CASSLAGLVDEQYF
clone size: NA; J gene: TRBJ2-1; D gene: NA; V gene: TRBV27; CDR3 DNA: TGTGCCAGCAGTTTATCCGAGGAAAGCTCCTACAATGAGCAGTTCTTC; CDR3 protein: CASSLSEESSYNEQFF
clone size: NA; J gene: TRBJ2-7; D gene: NA; V gene: TRBV7-8; CDR3 DNA: TGTGCCAGCAGCCCTGCCGCGGGTTGGTCTTACGAGCAGTACTTC; CDR3 protein: CASSPAAGWSYEQYF
clone size: few; J gene: TRBJ2-1; D gene: TRBD1; V gene: TRBV19; CDR3 DNA: TGTGCCAGTAGCCCTCAGGGGGCTCACTACAATGAGCAGTTCTTC; CDR3 protein: CASSPQGAHYNEQFF
clone size: NA; J gene: TRBJ1-5; D gene: TRBD1; V gene: TRBV19; CDR3 DNA: TGTGCCAGTACCAGCTCATCTGGACAGGCTGGGGATCAGCCCCAGCATTTT; CDR3 protein: CASTSSSGQAGDQPQHF
clone size: few; J gene: TRBJ2-7; D gene: NA; V gene: TRBV5-1; CDR3 DNA: TGCGCCAGCAGCTTGGAGGCGGCCTCCTACGAGCAGTACTTC; CDR3 protein: CASSLEAASYEQYF
clone size: NA; J gene: TRBJ2-2; D gene: TRBD2; V gene: TRBV5-1; CDR3 DNA: TGCGCCAGCGCGCCGGGGGGGGTGAGCACCGGGGAGCTGTTTTTT; CDR3 protein: CASAPGGVSTGELFF
clone size: NA; J gene: TRBJ2-7; D gene: NA; V gene: TRBV21-1; CDR3 DNA: TGTGCCAGGCCCCCGGGACTTGTCAACGAGCAGTACTTC; CDR3 protein: CARPPGLVNEQYF
clone size: NA; J gene: TRBJ2-7; D gene: TRBD2; V gene: TRBV10-3; CDR3 DNA: TGTGCCATCAGTGACCGATCACTAGCGGCGGGCTACGAGCAGTACTTC; CDR3 protein: CAISDRSLAAGYEQYF
clone size: NA; J gene: TRBJ2-3; D gene: NA; V gene: TRBV10-2; CDR3 DNA: TGCGCCAGCAGTGACGAGGGCCGGGGCACAGATACGCAGTATTTT; CDR3 protein: CASSDEGRGTDTQYF
clone size: NA; J gene: TRBJ2-7; D gene: NA; V gene: TRBV6-6; CDR3 DNA: TGTGCCAGCAGTTACTCTATCGGGGTAGAGCAGTACTTC; CDR3 protein: CASSYSIGVEQYF
clone size: NA; J gene: TRBJ2-7; D gene: TRBD1; V gene: TRBV6-6; CDR3 DNA: TGTGCCAGCAGTTACAGAGGGGACAGCTCCTACGAGCAGTACTTC; CDR3 protein: CASSYRGDSSYEQYF